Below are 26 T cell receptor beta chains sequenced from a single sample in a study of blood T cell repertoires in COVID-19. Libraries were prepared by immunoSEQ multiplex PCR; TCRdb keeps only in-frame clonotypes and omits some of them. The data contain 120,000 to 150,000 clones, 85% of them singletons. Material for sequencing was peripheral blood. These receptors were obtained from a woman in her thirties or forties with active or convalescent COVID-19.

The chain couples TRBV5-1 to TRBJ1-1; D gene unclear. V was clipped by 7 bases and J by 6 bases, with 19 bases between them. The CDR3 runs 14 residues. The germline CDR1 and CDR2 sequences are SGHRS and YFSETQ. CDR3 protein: CASEPMSGKAEAFF. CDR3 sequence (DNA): TGCGCCAGCGAGCCAATGTCGGGGAAGGCTGAAGCTTTCTTT.

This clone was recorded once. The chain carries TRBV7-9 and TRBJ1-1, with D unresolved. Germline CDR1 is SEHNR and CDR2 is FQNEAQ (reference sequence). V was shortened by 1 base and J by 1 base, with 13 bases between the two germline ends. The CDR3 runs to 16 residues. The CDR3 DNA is TGTGCCAGCAGCTTAGATGGGCCACTGCCGAACACTGAAGCTTTCTTT. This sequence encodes CASSLDGPLPNTEAFF.

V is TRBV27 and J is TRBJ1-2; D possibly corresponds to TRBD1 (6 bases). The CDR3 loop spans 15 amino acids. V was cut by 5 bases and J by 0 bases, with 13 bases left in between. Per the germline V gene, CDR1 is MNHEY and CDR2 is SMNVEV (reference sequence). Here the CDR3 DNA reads TGTGCCAGCAGTCCCTCCAGGGGATCTAACTATGGCTACACCTTC. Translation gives CASSPSRGSNYGYTF.

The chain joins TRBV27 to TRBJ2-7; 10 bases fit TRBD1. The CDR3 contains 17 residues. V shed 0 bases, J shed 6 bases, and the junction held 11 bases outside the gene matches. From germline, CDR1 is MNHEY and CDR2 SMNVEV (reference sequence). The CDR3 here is CASSLSLRTGGLIEQYF. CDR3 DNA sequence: TGTGCCAGCAGTTTATCGCTTCGGACAGGGGGTTTGATCGAGCAGTACTTC.

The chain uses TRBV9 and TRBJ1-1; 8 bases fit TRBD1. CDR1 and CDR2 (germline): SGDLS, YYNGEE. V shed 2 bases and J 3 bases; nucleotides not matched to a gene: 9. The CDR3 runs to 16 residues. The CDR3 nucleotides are TGTGCCAGCAGCGTTGGGGCAGGGGGCGGTTACACTGAAGCTTTCTTT. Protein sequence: CASSVGAGGGYTEAFF.

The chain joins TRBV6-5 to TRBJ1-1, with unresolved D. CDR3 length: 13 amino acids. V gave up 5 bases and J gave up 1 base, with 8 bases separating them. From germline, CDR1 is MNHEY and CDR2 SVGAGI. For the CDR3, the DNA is TGTGCCAGCAGTCCGACACCGAACACTGAAGCTTTCTTT. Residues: CASSPTPNTEAFF.

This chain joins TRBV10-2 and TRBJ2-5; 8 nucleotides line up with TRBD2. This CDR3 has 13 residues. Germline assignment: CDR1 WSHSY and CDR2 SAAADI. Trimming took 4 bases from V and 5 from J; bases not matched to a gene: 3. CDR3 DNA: TGCGCCAGCAGTGCGACGGGAGGGGAGACCCAGTACTTC. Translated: CASSATGGETQYF.

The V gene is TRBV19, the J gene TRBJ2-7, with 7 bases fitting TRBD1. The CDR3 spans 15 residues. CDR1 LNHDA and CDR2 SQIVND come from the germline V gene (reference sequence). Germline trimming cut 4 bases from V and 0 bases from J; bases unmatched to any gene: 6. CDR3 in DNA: TGTGCCAGTAGTACGAGGGACAGCCGCTCCTACGAGCAGTACTTC. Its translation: CASSTRDSRSYEQYF.

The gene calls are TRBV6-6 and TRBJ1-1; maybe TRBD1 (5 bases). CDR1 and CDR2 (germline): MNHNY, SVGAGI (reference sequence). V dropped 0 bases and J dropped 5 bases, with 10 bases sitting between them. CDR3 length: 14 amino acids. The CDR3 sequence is CASSYSEDRTEAFF. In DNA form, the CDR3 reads TGTGCCAGCAGTTACTCCGAAGACAGAACTGAAGCTTTCTTT.

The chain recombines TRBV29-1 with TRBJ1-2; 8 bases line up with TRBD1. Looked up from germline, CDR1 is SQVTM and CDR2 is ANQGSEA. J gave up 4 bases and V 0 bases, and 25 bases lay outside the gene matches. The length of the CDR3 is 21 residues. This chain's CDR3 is CSVEDLTSHRGVTASLYGYTF. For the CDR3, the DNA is TGCAGCGTTGAAGATCTTACCTCGCACAGGGGGGTAACAGCCTCTCTCTATGGCTACACCTTC.

CDR3: CASSHGNTEAFF. DNA for the CDR3: TGCGCCAGCAGCCATGGCAACACTGAAGCTTTCTTT. This chain connects TRBV4-3 to TRBJ1-1; D is uncertain. Trimming cost V 3 bases and J 2 bases, with 4 bases left between them. Germline loops: CDR1 LGHNA, CDR2 YSLEER. The CDR3 loop spans 12 amino acids.

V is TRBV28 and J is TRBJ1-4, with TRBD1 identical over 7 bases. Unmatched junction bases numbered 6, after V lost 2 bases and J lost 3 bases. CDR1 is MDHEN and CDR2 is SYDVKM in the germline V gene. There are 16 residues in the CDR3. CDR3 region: CASSLGPGTANEKLFF. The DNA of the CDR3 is TGTGCCAGCAGTTTAGGCCCCGGGACAGCTAATGAAAAACTGTTTTTT.

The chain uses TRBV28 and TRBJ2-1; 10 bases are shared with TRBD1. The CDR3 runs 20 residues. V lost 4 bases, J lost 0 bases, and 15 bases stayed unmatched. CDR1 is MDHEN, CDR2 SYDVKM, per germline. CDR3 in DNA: TGTGCCAGCAGTTATAAACCGGGACAGGGGCCCTTGAGCTCCTACAATGAGCAGTTCTTC. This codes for CASSYKPGQGPLSSYNEQFF.

The CDR3 reads CASSNPGQKNIQYF. In nucleotides, the CDR3 is TGTGCCAGTAGTAACCCGGGACAGAAAAACATTCAGTACTTC. The chain employs TRBV19 and TRBJ2-4; 7 nucleotides line up with TRBD1. The CDR3 has 14 amino acids. The junction had 4 bases not matched to a gene; V was cut back by 4 bases and J by 4 bases. Germline values: CDR1 LNHDA, CDR2 SQIVND (reference sequence).

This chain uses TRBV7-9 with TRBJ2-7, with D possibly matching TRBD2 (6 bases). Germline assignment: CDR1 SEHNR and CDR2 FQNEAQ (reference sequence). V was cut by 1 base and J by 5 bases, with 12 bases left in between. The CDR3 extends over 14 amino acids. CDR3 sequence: CASSLDSGVDEQYF. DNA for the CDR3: TGTGCCAGCAGCTTAGATTCGGGAGTGGACGAGCAGTACTTC.

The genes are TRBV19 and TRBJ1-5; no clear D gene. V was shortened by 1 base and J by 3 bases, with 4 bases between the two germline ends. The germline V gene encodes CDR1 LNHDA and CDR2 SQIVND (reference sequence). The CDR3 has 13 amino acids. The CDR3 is CASSIAFNQPQHF. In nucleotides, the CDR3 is TGTGCCAGTAGTATAGCTTTCAATCAGCCCCAGCATTTT. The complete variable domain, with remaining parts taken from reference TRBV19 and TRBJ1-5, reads DGGITQSPKYLFRKEGQNVTLSCEQNLNHDAMYWYRQDPGQGLRLIYYSQIVNDFQKGDIAEGYSVSREKKESFPLTVTSAQKNPTAFYLCASSIAFNQPQHFGDGTRLSIL.

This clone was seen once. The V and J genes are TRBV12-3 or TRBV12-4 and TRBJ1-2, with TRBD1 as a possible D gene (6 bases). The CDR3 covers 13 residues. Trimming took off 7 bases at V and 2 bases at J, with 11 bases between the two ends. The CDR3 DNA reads TGTGCCAGCAACCCCGACAGGAACTATGGCTACACCTTC. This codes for CASNPDRNYGYTF.

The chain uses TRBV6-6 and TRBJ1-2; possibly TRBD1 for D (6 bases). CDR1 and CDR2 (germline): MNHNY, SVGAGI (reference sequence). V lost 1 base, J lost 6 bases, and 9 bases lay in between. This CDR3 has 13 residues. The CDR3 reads CASSYLYRDGYTF. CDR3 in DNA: TGTGCCAGCAGTTACTTATACAGGGATGGCTACACCTTC.

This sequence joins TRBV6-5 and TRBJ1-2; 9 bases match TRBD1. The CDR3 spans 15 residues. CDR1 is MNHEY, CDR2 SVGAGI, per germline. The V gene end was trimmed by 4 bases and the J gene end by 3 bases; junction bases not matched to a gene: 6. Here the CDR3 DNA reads TGTGCCAGCAGTTCTCAAACAGGGGGCGACTATGGCTACACCTTC. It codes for CASSSQTGGDYGYTF.

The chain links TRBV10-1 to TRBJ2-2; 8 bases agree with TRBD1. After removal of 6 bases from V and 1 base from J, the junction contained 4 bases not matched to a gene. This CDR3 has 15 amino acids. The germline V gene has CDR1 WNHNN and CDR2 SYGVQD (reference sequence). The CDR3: CASRGGQGNTGELFF. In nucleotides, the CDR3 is TGCGCCAGCAGGGGTGGACAGGGGAACACCGGGGAGCTGTTTTTT.

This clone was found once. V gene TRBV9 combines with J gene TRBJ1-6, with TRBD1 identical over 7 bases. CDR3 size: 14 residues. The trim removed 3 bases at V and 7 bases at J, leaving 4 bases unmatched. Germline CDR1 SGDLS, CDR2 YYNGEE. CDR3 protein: CASSARDRNSPLHF. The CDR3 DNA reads TGTGCCAGCAGCGCGCGGGACAGAAATTCACCCCTCCACTTT.

The CDR3 DNA follows: TGTGCCAGCAGCCCCCCGGGGAGGGGCGATGAAAAACTGTTTTTT. Its protein is CASSPPGRGDEKLFF. The chain uses TRBV3-1 (or the pseudogene TRBV3-2) and TRBJ1-4; a possible D gene is TRBD1 (5 bases). V was shortened by 4 bases and J by 6 bases, with 15 bases between the two germline ends. CDR3 length: 15 amino acids. The V gene's germline CDR1 is LGHDT and CDR2 YNNKEL (reference sequence).

CDR3 sequence: CSVEIGSRTANTEAFF. The CDR3 DNA sequence: TGCAGCGTTGAGATAGGAAGTCGGACAGCGAACACTGAAGCTTTCTTT. This chain connects TRBV29-1 to TRBJ1-1; maybe TRBD1 (6 bases). The CDR3 covers 16 residues. V gave up 3 bases and J gave up 1 base, with 18 bases separating them. Germline V CDR1 and CDR2: SQVTM, ANQGSEA.

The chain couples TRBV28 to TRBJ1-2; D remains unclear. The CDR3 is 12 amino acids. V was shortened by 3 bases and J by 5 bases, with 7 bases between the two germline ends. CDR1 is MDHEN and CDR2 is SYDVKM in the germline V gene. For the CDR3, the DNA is TGTGCCAGCAGTTTGTTTCGGTATGGCTACACCTTC. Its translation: CASSLFRYGYTF.

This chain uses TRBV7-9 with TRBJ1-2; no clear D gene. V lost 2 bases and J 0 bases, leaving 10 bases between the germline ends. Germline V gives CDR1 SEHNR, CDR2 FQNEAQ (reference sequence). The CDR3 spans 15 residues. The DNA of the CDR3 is TGTGCCAGCAGCTTATGGGCCAGCACTAACTATGGCTACACCTTC. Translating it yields CASSLWASTNYGYTF.

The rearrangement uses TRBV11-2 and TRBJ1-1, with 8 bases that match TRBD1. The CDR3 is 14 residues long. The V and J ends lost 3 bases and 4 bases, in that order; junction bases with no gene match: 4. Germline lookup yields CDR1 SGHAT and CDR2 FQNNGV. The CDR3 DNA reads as TGTGCCAGCAGCTTCAGGACAGGGTCCACTGAAGCTTTCTTT. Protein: CASSFRTGSTEAFF.